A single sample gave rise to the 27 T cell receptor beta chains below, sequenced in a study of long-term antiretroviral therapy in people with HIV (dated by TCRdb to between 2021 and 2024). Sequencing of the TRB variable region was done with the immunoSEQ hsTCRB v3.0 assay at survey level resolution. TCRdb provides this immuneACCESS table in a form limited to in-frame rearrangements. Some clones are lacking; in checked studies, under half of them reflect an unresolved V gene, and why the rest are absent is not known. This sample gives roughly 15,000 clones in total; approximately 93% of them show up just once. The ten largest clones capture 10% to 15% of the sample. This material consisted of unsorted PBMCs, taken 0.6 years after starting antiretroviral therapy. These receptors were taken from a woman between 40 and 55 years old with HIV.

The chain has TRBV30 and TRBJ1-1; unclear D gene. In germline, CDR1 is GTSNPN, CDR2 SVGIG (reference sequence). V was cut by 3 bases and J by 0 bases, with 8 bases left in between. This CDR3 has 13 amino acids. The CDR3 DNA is TGTGCCTGGAGAATGTTCCTGAACACTGAAGCTTTCTTT. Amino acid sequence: CAWRMFLNTEAFF.

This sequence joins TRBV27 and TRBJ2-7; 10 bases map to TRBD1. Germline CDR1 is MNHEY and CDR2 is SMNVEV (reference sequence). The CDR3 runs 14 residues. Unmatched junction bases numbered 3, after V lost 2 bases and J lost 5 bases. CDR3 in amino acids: CASSLGTGVHEQYF. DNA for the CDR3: TGTGCCAGCAGTTTAGGGACAGGGGTCCACGAGCAGTACTTC.

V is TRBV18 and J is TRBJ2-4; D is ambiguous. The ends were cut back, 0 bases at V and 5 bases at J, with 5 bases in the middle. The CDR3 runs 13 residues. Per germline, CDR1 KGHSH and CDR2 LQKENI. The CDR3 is CASSPPSENIQYF. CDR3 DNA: TGTGCCAGCTCACCACCTTCGGAAAACATTCAGTACTTC.

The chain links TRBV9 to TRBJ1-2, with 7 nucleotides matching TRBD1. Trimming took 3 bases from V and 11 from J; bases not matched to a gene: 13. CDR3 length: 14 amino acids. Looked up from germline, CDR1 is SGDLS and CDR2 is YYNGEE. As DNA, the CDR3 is TGTGCCAGCAGCGAGAGAGACAGGGAGCGTATTTACACCTTC. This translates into CASSERDRERIYTF.

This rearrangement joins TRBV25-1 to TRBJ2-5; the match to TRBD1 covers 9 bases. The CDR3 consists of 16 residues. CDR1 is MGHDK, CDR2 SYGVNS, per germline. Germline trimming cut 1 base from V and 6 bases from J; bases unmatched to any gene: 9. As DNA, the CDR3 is TGTGCCAGCAGTGAATGGACAGGGGCGCGGGCAAAGACCCAGTACTTC. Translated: CASSEWTGARAKTQYF.

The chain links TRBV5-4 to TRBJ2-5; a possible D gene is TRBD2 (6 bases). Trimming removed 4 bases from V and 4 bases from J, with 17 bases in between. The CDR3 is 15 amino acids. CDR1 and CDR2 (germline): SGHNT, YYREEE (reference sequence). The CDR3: CASSPGGQSRETQYF. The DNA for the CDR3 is TGTGCCAGCAGCCCCGGAGGGCAGAGTAGAGAGACCCAGTACTTC.

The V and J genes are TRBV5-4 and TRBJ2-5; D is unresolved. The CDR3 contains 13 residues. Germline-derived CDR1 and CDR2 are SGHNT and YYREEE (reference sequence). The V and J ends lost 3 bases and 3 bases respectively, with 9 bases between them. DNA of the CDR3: TGTGCCAGCAGCTGGGCCGATGAAGAGACCCAGTACTTC. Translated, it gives CASSWADEETQYF.

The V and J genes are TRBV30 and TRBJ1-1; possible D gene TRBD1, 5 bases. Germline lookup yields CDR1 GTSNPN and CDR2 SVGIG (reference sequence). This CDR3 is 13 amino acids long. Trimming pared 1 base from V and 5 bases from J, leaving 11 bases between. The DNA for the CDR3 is TGTGCCTGGAGTGCAGGGAAAGGGACTGAAGCTTTCTTT. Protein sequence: CAWSAGKGTEAFF.

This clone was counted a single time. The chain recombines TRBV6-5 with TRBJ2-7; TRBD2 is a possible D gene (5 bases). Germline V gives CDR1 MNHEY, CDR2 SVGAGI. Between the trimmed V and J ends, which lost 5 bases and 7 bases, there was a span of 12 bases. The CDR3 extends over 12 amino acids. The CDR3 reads CASSLRTGEQYF. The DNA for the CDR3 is TGTGCCAGCAGTCTACGGACGGGGGAGCAGTACTTC.

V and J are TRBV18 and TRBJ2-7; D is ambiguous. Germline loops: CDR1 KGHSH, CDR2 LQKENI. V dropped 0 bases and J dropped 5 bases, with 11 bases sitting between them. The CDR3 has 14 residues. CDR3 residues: CASSPPARYDEQYF. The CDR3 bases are TGTGCCAGCTCACCACCGGCGAGGTATGACGAGCAGTACTTC.

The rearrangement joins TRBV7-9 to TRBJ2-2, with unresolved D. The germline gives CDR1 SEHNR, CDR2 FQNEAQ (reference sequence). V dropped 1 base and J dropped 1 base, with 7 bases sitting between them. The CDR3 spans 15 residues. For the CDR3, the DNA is TGTGCCAGCAGCTTAGACTCCTTGAACACCGGGGAGCTGTTTTTT. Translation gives CASSLDSLNTGELFF.

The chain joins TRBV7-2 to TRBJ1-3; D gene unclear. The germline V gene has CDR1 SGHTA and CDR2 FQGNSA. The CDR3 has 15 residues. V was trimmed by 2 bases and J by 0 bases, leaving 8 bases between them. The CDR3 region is CASSLTQSSGNTIYF. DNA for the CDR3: TGTGCCAGCAGCTTAACACAGAGCTCTGGAAACACCATATATTTT.

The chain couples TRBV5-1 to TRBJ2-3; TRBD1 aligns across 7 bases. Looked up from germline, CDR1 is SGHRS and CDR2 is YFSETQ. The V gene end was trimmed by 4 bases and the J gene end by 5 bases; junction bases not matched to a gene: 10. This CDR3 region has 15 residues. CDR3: CASSEGDSRVDTQYF. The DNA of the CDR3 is TGCGCCAGCAGCGAGGGGGACAGTAGGGTAGATACGCAGTATTTT.

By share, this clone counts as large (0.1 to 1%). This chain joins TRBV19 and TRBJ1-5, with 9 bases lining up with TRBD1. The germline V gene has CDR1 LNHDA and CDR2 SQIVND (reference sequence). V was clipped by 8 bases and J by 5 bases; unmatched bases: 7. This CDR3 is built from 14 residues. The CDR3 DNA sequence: TGTGCCAGTGGACCGGGACAGGGATATCAGCCCCAGCATTTT. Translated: CASGPGQGYQPQHF.

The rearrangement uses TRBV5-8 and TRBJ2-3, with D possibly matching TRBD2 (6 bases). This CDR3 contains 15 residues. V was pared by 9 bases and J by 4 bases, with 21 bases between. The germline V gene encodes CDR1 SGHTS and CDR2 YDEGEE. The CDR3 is CATSLTGDIPDTQYF. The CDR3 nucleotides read TGTGCCACCTCCCTGACGGGAGATATCCCAGATACGCAGTATTTT.

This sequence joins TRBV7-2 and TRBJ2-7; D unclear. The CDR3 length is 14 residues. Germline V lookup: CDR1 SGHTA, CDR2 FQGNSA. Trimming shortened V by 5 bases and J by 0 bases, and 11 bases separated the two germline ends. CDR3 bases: TGTGCCAGCAGCACCCCTTCCAGCTCCTACGAGCAGTACTTC. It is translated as CASSTPSSSYEQYF.

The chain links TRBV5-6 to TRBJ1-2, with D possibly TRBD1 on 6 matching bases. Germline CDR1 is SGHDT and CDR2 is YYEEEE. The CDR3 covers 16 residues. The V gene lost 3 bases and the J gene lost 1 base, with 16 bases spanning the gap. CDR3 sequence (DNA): TGTGCCAGCAGCTCCCCGGGGGGGGCAGTTAACTATGGCTACACCTTC. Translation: CASSSPGGAVNYGYTF. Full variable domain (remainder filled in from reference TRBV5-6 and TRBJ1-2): DAGVTQSPTHLIKTRGQQVTLRCSPKSGHDTVSWYQQALGQGPQFIFQYYEEEERQRGNFPDRFSGHQFPNYSSELNVNALLLGDSALYLCASSSPGGAVNYGYTFGSGTRLTVV.

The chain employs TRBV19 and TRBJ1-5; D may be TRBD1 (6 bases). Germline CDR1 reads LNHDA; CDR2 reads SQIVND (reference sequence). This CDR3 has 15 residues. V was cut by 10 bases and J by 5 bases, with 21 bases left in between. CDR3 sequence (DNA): TGTGCCACCCAAGGGGTAGGGGACAACCATCAGCCCCAGCATTTT. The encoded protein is CATQGVGDNHQPQHF.

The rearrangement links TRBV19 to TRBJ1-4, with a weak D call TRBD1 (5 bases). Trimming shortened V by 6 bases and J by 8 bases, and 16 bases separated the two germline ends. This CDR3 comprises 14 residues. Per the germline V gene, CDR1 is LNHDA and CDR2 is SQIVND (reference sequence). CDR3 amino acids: CASSLGQPSEKLFF. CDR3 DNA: TGTGCCAGTAGCCTGGGGCAGCCTTCGGAAAAACTGTTTTTT.

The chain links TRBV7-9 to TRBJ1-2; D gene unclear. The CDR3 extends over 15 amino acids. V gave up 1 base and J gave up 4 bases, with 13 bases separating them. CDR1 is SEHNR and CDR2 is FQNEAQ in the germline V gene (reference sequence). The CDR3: CASSLGVEQSYGYTF. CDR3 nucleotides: TGTGCCAGCAGCTTAGGGGTAGAACAAAGCTATGGCTACACCTTC. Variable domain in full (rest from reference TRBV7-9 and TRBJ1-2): DTGVSQNPRHKITKRGQNVTFRCDPISEHNRLYWYRQTLGQGPEFLTYFQNEAQLEKSRLLSDRFSAERPKGSFSTLEIQRTEQGDSAMYLCASSLGVEQSYGYTFGSGTRLTVV.

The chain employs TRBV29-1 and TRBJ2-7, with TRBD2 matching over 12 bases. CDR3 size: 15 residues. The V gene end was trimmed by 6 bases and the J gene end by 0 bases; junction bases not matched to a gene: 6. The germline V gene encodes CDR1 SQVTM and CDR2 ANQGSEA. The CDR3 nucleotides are TGCAGCGTGGCCGGGACTAGCGGGTCCTCCTACGAGCAGTACTTC. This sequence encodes CSVAGTSGSSYEQYF.

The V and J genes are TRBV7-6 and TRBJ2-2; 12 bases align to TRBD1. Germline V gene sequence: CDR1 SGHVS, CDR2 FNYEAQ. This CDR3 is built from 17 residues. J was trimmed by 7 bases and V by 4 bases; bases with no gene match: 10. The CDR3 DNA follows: TGTGCCAGCAGCTCGGAACCGGGACAGGGGGCGAGCGGGGAGCTGTTTTTT. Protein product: CASSSEPGQGASGELFF.

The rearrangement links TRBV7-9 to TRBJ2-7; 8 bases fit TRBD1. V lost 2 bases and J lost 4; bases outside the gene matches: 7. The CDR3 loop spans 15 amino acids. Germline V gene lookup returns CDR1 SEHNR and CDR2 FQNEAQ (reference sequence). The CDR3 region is CASSLPTGGRYEQYF. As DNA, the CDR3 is TGTGCCAGCAGCTTACCCACAGGGGGAAGATACGAGCAGTACTTC.

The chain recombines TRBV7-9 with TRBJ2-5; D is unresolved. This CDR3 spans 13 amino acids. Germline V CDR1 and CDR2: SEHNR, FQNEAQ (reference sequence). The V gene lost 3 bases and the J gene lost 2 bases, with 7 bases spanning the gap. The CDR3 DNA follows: TGTGCCAGCAGCTTTCAGGTGCAAGAGACCCAGTACTTC. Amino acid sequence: CASSFQVQETQYF.

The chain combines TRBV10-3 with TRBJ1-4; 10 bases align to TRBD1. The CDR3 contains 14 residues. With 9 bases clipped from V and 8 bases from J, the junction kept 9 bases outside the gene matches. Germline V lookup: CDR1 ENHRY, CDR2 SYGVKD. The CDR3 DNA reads TGTGCCATGGCACCGGGACAGGGGAAAGAAAAACTGTTTTTT. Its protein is CAMAPGQGKEKLFF.

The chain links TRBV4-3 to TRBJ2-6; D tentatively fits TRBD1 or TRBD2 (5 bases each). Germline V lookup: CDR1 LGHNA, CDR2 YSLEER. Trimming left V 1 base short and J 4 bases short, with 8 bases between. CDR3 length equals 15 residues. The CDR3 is CASSQAGTGANVLTF. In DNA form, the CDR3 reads TGCGCCAGCAGCCAAGCAGGGACGGGGGCCAACGTCCTGACTTTC.

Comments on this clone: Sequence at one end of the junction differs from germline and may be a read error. DNA of the CDR3: TGCGCCAGAAGCTACAACAGGGGGCCCGACACAGATACGCAGTATTTT. The encoded protein is CARSYNRGPDTDTQYF. This chain joins TRBV5-1 and TRBJ2-3; 9 bases fit TRBD1. Germline assignment: CDR1 SGHRS and CDR2 YFSETQ. This CDR3 is built from 16 residues.